This TCR beta chain was recovered during a study of technical replicates of blood from a handful of donors. Looked up from germline, CDR1 is SGDLS and CDR2 is YYNGEE. Deletions cut 0 bases from V and 3 bases from J, with 16 bases between. This CDR3 has 16 amino acids. This table comes from immunoSEQ multiplex PCR, and its TCRdb copy is limited to in-frame clones, with some not included. The top ten clones hold approximately 0.42% of a sample with roughly 80,000 clones, approximately 89% of them seen once. The sequence derives from a human donor in good health. Sequenced material: T cells isolated from PBMCs. V usage is TRBV9 and J usage is TRBJ2-7; D is undetermined. The CDR3: CASSVDLAARFYEQYF. The CDR3 region has the DNA TGTGCCAGCAGCGTAGATCTCGCGGCTAGATTCTACGAGCAGTACTTC.